What follows are 18 T cell receptor beta chains derived from one specimen sequenced in a study of response to subunit inactivated influenza vaccine (dated 2018 in TCRdb). The library came from RT-PCR. The data were produced on an Illumina HiSeq 2500. TCRdb reanalyzed the raw reads on its own, using fastp at Q25 for trimming and MiXCR for clone calling, and kept in-frame beta chains. Rows matching on CDR3 protein sequence are summarized as one entry with the most common DNA and genes. The sample data list fewer than 700,000 distinct CDR3 sequences, and 10% to 15% of these were observed just once. The ten top clones hold over 10% of the sample. The time point label on this specimen signifies: 45 to 55 days after influenza vaccine administration. Sequencing used PBMCs from blood, obtained 45 days after vaccination. The receptors shown here come from a man between 50 and 59 years old who received an inactivated influenza vaccine. Donor details come from another sample of the same person, matched by shared clones.

This clonotype was found a few times. V usage is TRBV18 and J usage is TRBJ2-7; D is unclear. The germline CDR1 and CDR2 sequences are KGHSH and LQKENI. The CDR3 runs 14 residues. V was clipped by 2 bases and J by 2 bases, with 10 bases between them. The CDR3 protein is CASSPKAVAYEQYF. CDR3 sequence (DNA): TGTGCCAGCTCACCAAAGGCGGTAGCCTACGAGCAGTACTTC.

The chain couples TRBV27 to TRBJ2-3; the D gene could be TRBD1 or TRBD2 (6 bases each). This CDR3 is 15 amino acids long. Trimming took 0 bases from V and 8 from J, leaving 15 bases between them. CDR1 is MNHEY and CDR2 is SMNVEV in the germline V gene (reference sequence). CDR3: CASSLSGGKVGTQYF. Written as DNA, the CDR3 is TGTGCCAGCAGTTTATCCGGGGGCAAGGTCGGTACGCAGTATTTT.

This clonotype was counted ten times or more. The genes are TRBV6-6 and TRBJ1-5, with D unclear. Trimming shortened V by 5 bases and J by 5 bases, and 10 bases separated the two germline ends. The CDR3 contains 13 residues. From germline, CDR1 is MNHNY and CDR2 SVGAGI (reference sequence). CDR3 in DNA: TGTGCCAGCAGTAAGGATTCCTATCAGCCCCAGCATTTT. It codes for CASSKDSYQPQHF.

This clonotype turned up a few times. V usage is TRBV6-2 or TRBV6-3 and J usage is TRBJ2-5, with D perhaps TRBD2 (6 bases). Trimming left V 2 bases short and J 7 bases short, with 26 bases between. Looked up from germline, CDR1 is MNHEY and CDR2 is SVGEGT. The CDR3 sequence is 18 residues long. Here the CDR3 reads CASSYDPDRDSVPGTQYF. DNA of the CDR3: TGTGCCAGCAGTTACGATCCTGACCGGGACTCAGTACCGGGGACCCAGTACTTC.

The chain carries TRBV7-9 and TRBJ2-7, with D unclear. Trimming left V 6 bases short and J 6 bases short, with 9 bases between. The CDR3 spans 11 residues. From germline, CDR1 is SEHNR and CDR2 FQNEAQ (reference sequence). The CDR3 loop reads CASSSMGEQYF. CDR3 coding DNA: TGTGCCAGCAGTTCCATGGGCGAGCAGTACTTC.

This clonotype came up a few times. The gene calls are TRBV3-1 and TRBJ2-2, with no clear D. Germline V lookup: CDR1 LGHDT, CDR2 YNNKEL (reference sequence). V gave up 3 bases and J gave up 3 bases, with 2 bases separating them. There are 12 residues in the CDR3. As DNA, the CDR3 is TGTGCCAGCAGCCACGACACCGGGGAGCTGTTTTTT. This gives the protein CASSHDTGELFF.

The chain carries TRBV5-1 and TRBJ1-2, with D perhaps matching TRBD1 (6 bases). Germline loops: CDR1 SGHRS, CDR2 YFSETQ. The CDR3 covers 14 residues. The germline V and J ends were trimmed by 1 base and 8 bases, with 15 bases remaining between them. This CDR3 reads CASSLKGGGGGYTF. In DNA form, the CDR3 reads TGCGCCAGCAGCTTGAAAGGAGGGGGTGGAGGCTACACCTTC.

This rearrangement joins TRBV6-1 to TRBJ2-5; the D is unclear. The CDR3 length is 13 residues. The V end was cut by 0 bases, the J end by 4 bases, with 6 bases between. CDR1 and CDR2 from the germline V gene are MNHNS and SASEGT. The CDR3 spells CASSEAGLETQYF. For the CDR3, the DNA is TGTGCCAGCAGTGAAGCGGGCTTAGAGACCCAGTACTTC.

This clonotype appeared a few times. The chain employs TRBV4-2 and TRBJ2-3, with 13 nucleotides matching TRBD2. This CDR3 comprises 18 residues. Trimming removed 4 bases from V and 0 bases from J; junction bases left unmatched: 7. Germline values: CDR1 LGHNA, CDR2 YNFKEQ. The CDR3 DNA sequence: TGTGCCAGCAGCCCTCGGACTAGCGGGGGCGTCAGCACAGATACGCAGTATTTT. Its protein is CASSPRTSGGVSTDTQYF.

The chain links TRBV5-1 to TRBJ2-7; possibly TRBD1 for D (6 bases). This CDR3 has 14 residues. Trimming stripped 5 bases from V and 7 bases from J, with 19 bases between. Germline CDR1 is SGHRS and CDR2 is YFSETQ. In DNA form, the CDR3 reads TGCGCCAGCAGACCCTCCAGGGGCGATGAGGAGCAGTACTTC. It specifies CASRPSRGDEEQYF.

This clonotype was observed at least ten times. The rearrangement uses TRBV5-1 and TRBJ2-5; 9 bases map to TRBD2. Germline V CDR1 and CDR2: SGHRS, YFSETQ. V shed 3 bases, J shed 2 bases, and the junction held 5 bases outside the gene matches. This CDR3 comprises 15 residues. The CDR3 DNA reads as TGCGCCAGCAGCTCCCCGACTAGCGGACAAGAGACCCAGTACTTC. Encoded protein: CASSSPTSGQETQYF.

This clonotype was observed a handful of times. The chain carries TRBV27 and TRBJ2-7; possible D gene TRBD2, 5 bases. Trimming pared 6 bases from V and 2 bases from J, leaving 20 bases between. The CDR3 extends over 16 amino acids. Looked up from germline, CDR1 is MNHEY and CDR2 is SMNVEV (reference sequence). In DNA, the CDR3 is TGTGCCAGCAGCCTAGTGGTCGGACTGACACCCTACGAGCAGTACTTC. It yields the protein CASSLVVGLTPYEQYF.

The table lists this clonotype with a few counts. CDR3 in amino acids: CASSLDRGRDDPGELFF. The CDR3 coding sequence is TGCGCCAGCAGCTTGGACAGGGGGCGCGATGATCCCGGGGAGCTGTTTTTT. V usage is TRBV5-1 and J usage is TRBJ2-2; 9 bases map to TRBD1. Trimming cost V 0 bases and J 6 bases; bases outside gene matches: 9. Germline CDR1 SGHRS, CDR2 YFSETQ. The CDR3 has 17 amino acids.

This sequence joins TRBV7-2 and TRBJ2-7; D perhaps matches TRBD1 (6 bases). The CDR3 contains 14 residues. Trimming left V 4 bases short and J 2 bases short, with 12 bases between. Germline CDR1 reads SGHTA; CDR2 reads FQGNSA. The CDR3 loop reads CASSSSQGTYEQYF. CDR3 nucleotides: TGTGCCAGCAGCTCCTCACAGGGAACCTACGAGCAGTACTTC. Based on the CDR3 plus reference TRBV7-2 and TRBJ2-7, the full variable domain is GAGVSQSPSNKVTEKGKDVELRCDPISGHTALYWYRQSLGQGLEFLIYFQGNSAPDKSGLPSDRFSAERTGGSVSTLTIQRTQQEDSAVYLCASSSSQGTYEQYFGPGTRLTVT.

In this sample, this clonotype is medium-sized. V usage is TRBV12-3 or TRBV12-4 and J usage is TRBJ1-5; TRBD1 is a possible D gene (5 bases). V lost 8 bases to trimming and J lost 6 bases, with 20 bases between them. The CDR3 extends over 15 amino acids. The CDR3 spells CASSLEGQGGQPQHF. CDR3 DNA: TGTGCCAGCTCCCTTGAGGGGCAGGGAGGTCAGCCCCAGCATTTT.

This clonotype counts as medium-sized. This chain uses TRBV29-1 with TRBJ2-1; possible D gene TRBD2, 5 bases. CDR1 is SQVTM and CDR2 is ANQGSEA in the germline V gene. V dropped 4 bases and J dropped 2 bases, with 15 bases sitting between them. This CDR3 has 15 residues. The CDR3 nucleotides read TGCAGCGTTGCATCTCGGCTAGCCCCCTACAATGAGCAGTTCTTC. As protein: CSVASRLAPYNEQFF.

This clonotype was picked up many times. This rearrangement joins TRBV4-3 to TRBJ2-4, with 10 nucleotides matching TRBD2. Germline values: CDR1 LGHNA, CDR2 YSLEER. This CDR3 spans 16 amino acids. With 4 bases clipped from V and 7 bases from J, the junction kept 10 bases outside the gene matches. The CDR3 nucleotides are TGCGCCAGCAGCCGAACGATAGCGGGAGGTTCGAACATTCAGTACTTC. This codes for CASSRTIAGGSNIQYF.

This clonotype occurred many times. The chain has TRBV20-1 and TRBJ2-7; no clear D. The CDR3 length is 13 residues. Germline V gene data show CDR1 as DFQATT and CDR2 as SNEGSKA (reference sequence). With 3 bases removed from V and 0 bases from J, the gap between germline ends came to 9 bases. The CDR3 nucleotides are TGCAGTGCTAGCGACGGACGCTCCTACGAGCAGTACTTC. Its translation is CSASDGRSYEQYF.